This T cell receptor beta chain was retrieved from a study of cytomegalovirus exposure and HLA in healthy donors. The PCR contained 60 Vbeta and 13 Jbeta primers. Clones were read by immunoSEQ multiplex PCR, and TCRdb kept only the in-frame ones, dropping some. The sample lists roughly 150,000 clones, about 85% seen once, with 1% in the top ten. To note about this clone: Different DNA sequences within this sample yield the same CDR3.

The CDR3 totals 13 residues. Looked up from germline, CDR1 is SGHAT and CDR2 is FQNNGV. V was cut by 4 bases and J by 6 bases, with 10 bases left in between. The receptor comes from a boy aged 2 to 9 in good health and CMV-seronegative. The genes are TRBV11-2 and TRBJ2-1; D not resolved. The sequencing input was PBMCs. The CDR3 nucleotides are TGTGCCAGCAGCTGGGCAGTATTCAATGAGCAGTTCTTC. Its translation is CASSWAVFNEQFF. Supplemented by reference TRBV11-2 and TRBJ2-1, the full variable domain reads EAGVAQSPRYKIIEKRQSVAFWCNPISGHATLYWYQQILGQGPKLLIQFQNNGVVDDSQLPKDRFSAERLKGVDSTLKIQPAKLEDSAVYLCASSWAVFNEQFFGPGTRLTVL.